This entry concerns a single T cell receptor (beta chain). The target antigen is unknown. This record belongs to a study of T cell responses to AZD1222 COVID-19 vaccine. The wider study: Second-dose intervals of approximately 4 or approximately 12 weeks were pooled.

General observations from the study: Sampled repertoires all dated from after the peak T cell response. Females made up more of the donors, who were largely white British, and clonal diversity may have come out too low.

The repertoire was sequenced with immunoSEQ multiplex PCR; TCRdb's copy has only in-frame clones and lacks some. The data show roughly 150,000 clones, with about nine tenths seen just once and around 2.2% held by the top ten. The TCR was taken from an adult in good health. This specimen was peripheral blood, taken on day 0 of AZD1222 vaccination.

CDR3 residues: CSASSARGAFF. The CDR3 DNA follows: TGCAGTGCTAGTTCAGCGAGGGGGGCTTTCTTT. The V call is TRBV20-1, the J call TRBJ1-1; D is possibly TRBD1 (6 bases). The CDR3 covers 11 residues. Germline CDR1 DFQATT, CDR2 SNEGSKA (reference sequence). Deletions cut 3 bases from V and 11 bases from J, with 13 bases between.